This TCR beta chain was recorded in a study of T cell repertoires in cytomegalovirus infection. Overall study: It can be stated that public TCR beta signatures indicated CMV infection as well as a matching HLA type.

This clonotype was seen at least ten times. Its antigen is still unknown. TCRdb ran MiXCR on the reads and lists one entry per CDR3 protein. The sample records 290,000 or so distinct CDR3 sequences, about a tenth being singletons. The CDR3 is 16 amino acids. After removal of 5 bases from V and 2 bases from J, the junction contained 9 bases not matched to a gene. From germline, CDR1 is SGHTA and CDR2 FQGNSA. Study-wide results and limits: The ex vivo response showed dominance by HLA-C-restricted CMV-specific TCR beta clonotypes. Adding up the frequency of public TCR beta families identified people who carried CMV plus the relevant HLA.

V and J are TRBV7-2 and TRBJ1-2; 9 nucleotides match TRBD1. The sample taken for sequencing was PBMCs. The receptor was derived from a human donor in good health (CMV status not recorded). Some clones in this sample may be carry-over from other donors' samples. The CDR3 reads CASSLTGGAFNYGYTF. The CDR3 bases are TGTGCCAGCAGCCTCACAGGGGGCGCTTTCAACTATGGCTACACCTTC. The full variable domain, with the rest looked up from reference TRBV7-2 and TRBJ1-2, is GAGVSQSPSNKVTEKGKDVELRCDPISGHTALYWYRQSLGQGLEFLIYFQGNSAPDKSGLPSDRFSAERTGGSVSTLTIQRTQQEDSAVYLCASSLTGGAFNYGYTFGSGTRLTVV.